The rows below give T cell receptor beta chains drawn from one sample of a study of neurological immune-mediated disorders. TCRdb recomputed calls from the 5' RACE reads with MiXCR, one row per CDR3 protein. The table shows approximately 40,000 distinct CDR3 sequences, with about 12% occurring only once. Sequenced sample: PBMCs. The receptors here all came from a female donor in good health. Both conserved end residues are part of each CDR3.

>TRBV15|TRBJ2-3|15
CATSRAGTGPDTQYF
>TRBV11-2|TRBJ2-5|15
CASSQTSDSQETQYF
>TRBV5-1|TRBJ1-2|14
CASSFESVNYGYTF
>TRBV19|TRBJ1-1|15
CASSSQPNMNTEAFF
>TRBV29-1|TRBJ2-3|12
CSVEGHTDTQYF
>TRBV7-9|TRBJ2-1|15
CASSPLGGERSEQFF
>TRBV7-2|TRBJ1-2|12
CASTLLNYGYTF
>TRBV6-5|TRBJ2-7|13
CASTKGSSYEQYF
>TRBV5-5|TRBJ2-5|15
CASSFGLAGRETQYF
>TRBV12-3/TRBV12-4|TRBJ1-6|14
CASSFVSLGSPLHF
>TRBV4-2|TRBJ1-6|17
CASSIWDQQEYNSPLHF
>TRBV9|TRBJ2-7|17
CASSVGFGTSVSYEQYF
>TRBV7-2|TRBJ1-2|15
CASILREGEVGGYTF
>TRBV5-6|TRBJ1-2|12
CASSFGNYGYTF
>TRBV10-3|TRBJ1-1|14
CATESGTGDTEAFF
>TRBV11-3|TRBJ2-1|19
CGNSLGLAGGGKRDNEQFF
>TRBV29-1|TRBJ1-2|14
CSVEGGASGDGYTF
>TRBV5-1|TRBJ2-1|15
CASSLAGEPPNEQFF
>TRBV9|TRBJ2-4|16
CARSPTGTGGANIQYF
>TRBV4-3|TRBJ2-2|15
CASSPGTLNTGELFF